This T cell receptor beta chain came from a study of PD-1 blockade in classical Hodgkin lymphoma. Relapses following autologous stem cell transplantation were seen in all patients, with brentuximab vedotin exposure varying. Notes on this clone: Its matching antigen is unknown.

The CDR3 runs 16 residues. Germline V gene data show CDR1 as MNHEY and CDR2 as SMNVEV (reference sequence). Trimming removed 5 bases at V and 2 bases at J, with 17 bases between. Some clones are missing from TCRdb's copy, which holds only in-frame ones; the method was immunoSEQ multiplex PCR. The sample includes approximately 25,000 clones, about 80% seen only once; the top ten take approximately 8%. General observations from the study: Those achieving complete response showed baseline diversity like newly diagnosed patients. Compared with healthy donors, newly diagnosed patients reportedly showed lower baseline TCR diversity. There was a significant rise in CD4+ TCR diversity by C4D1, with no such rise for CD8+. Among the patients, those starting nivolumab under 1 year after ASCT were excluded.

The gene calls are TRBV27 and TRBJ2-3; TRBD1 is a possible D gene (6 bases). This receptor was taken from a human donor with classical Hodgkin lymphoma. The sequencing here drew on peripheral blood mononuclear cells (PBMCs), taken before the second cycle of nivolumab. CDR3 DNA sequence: TGTGCCAGCAGTCAAACGACAGGAATTGTCACAGATACGCAGTATTTT. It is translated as CASSQTTGIVTDTQYF.